Shown below are 10 T cell receptor beta chains from a single sample sequenced in a study of blood T cell repertoires in COVID-19. Repertoires were generated with immunoSEQ multiplex PCR, while TCRdb's copy carries only in-frame clones and drops some. The sample holds 380,000 or so clones; about four fifths are singletons and the top ten take about 1.2%. The sequenced sample was peripheral blood. These TCRs come from a human donor with acute or convalescent COVID-19. The donor label of this sample is uncertain.

The chain links TRBV19 to TRBJ2-5; D gene ambiguous. Germline assignment: CDR1 LNHDA and CDR2 SQIVND (reference sequence). The V end lost 5 bases, the J end lost 4 bases, and 11 bases lay between the germline ends. The CDR3 is made up of 13 amino acids. The CDR3 bases are TGTGCCAGTAGTTGGGTCCCGGGAGAGACCCAGTACTTC. This encodes CASSWVPGETQYF.

The chain is built from TRBV5-6 and TRBJ2-7, with 7 bases lining up with TRBD1. CDR3 length: 14 amino acids. Losses at the gene ends were 4 bases for V and 2 bases for J; bases not matched to a gene: 6. CDR1 and CDR2 from the germline V gene are SGHDT and YYEEEE. DNA of the CDR3: TGTGCCAGCAGCCCGGGACAGAAAACCTACGAGCAGTACTTC. It specifies CASSPGQKTYEQYF.

This clone was seen only a few times. The V gene is TRBV6-5, the J gene TRBJ1-2; a weak D match, TRBD1 (5 bases). Trimming stripped 5 bases from V and 9 bases from J, with 16 bases between. The CDR3 is made up of 13 amino acids. In germline, CDR1 is MNHEY, CDR2 SVGAGI. In DNA, the CDR3 is TGTGCCAGCAGTCCGAACCAGGGTATAAGCTACACCTTC. Translation: CASSPNQGISYTF.

The chain combines TRBV24-1 with TRBJ2-3; D is perhaps TRBD2 (6 bases). Deletions cut 5 bases from V and 6 bases from J, with 23 bases between. The CDR3 length is 17 residues. CDR1 KGHDR and CDR2 SFDVKD come from the germline V gene. The CDR3 bases are TGTGCCACCAGTGGCCCCTGGAGGGGCGAACCTTTGGATACGCAGTATTTT. Protein: CATSGPWRGEPLDTQYF.

The chain has TRBV5-4 and TRBJ1-2, with 7 bases fitting TRBD1. Germline V gene lookup returns CDR1 SGHNT and CDR2 YYREEE (reference sequence). Trimming cost V 1 base and J 7 bases; bases outside gene matches: 7. The CDR3 contains 14 residues. The CDR3 DNA sequence: TGTGCCAGCAGCTTGATAACCCGGGACAGTGGCTACACCTTC. Protein: CASSLITRDSGYTF.

In this sample, this clone turned up a few times. Here the CDR3 reads CASQGNSYNEQFF. The CDR3 DNA reads as TGTGCCAGTCAGGGGAACTCCTACAATGAGCAGTTCTTC. The chain employs TRBV2 and TRBJ2-1; D is possibly TRBD1 (6 bases). CDR1 is SNHLY and CDR2 is FYNNEI in the germline V gene. V was clipped by 9 bases and J by 0 bases, with 9 bases between them. The CDR3 is 13 residues long.

This chain's CDR3 is CASSSPGQGGYGYTF. The CDR3 DNA reads TGTGCCAGCAGTTCTCCCGGACAGGGAGGTTATGGCTACACCTTC. This chain connects TRBV27 to TRBJ1-2; TRBD1 aligns across 8 bases. Germline assignment: CDR1 MNHEY and CDR2 SMNVEV (reference sequence). V shed 4 bases, J shed 5 bases, and the junction held 9 bases outside the gene matches. This CDR3 has 15 amino acids.

The CDR3, as DNA: TGTGCCAGCAACCCGACTAGCGGAAGCGGGGATACGCAGTATTTT. Protein: CASNPTSGSGDTQYF. The chain combines TRBV9 with TRBJ2-3, with TRBD2 matching 9 bases. The CDR3 covers 15 residues. V dropped 6 bases and J dropped 6; count of bases not matched to a gene: 11. Germline lookup yields CDR1 SGDLS and CDR2 YYNGEE.

In this sample, this clone turned up a few times. The chain uses TRBV7-8 and TRBJ1-5; no definite D call. This CDR3 has 13 residues. Between the trimmed V and J ends, which lost 7 bases and 0 bases, there was a span of 7 bases. Germline V CDR1 and CDR2: SGHVS, FQNEAQ. The CDR3 here is CASKLYSNQPQHF. The CDR3 DNA reads as TGTGCCAGCAAACTGTATAGCAATCAGCCCCAGCATTTT.

The genes are TRBV7-9 and TRBJ1-3, with TRBD1 matching over 8 bases. The CDR3 is 19 residues long. J was trimmed by 0 bases and V by 3 bases; bases with no gene match: 13. The germline V gene encodes CDR1 SEHNR and CDR2 FQNEAQ (reference sequence). The CDR3 region has the DNA TGTGCCAGCAGCTTTCGTGGCGGACAGGGCTCTTACTCTGGAAACACCATATATTTT. It translates to CASSFRGGQGSYSGNTIYF. Full variable domain (remainder filled in from reference TRBV7-9 and TRBJ1-3): DTGVSQNPRHKITKRGQNVTFRCDPISEHNRLYWYRQTLGQGPEFLTYFQNEAQLEKSRLLSDRFSAERPKGSFSTLEIQRTEQGDSAMYLCASSFRGGQGSYSGNTIYFGEGSWLTVV.